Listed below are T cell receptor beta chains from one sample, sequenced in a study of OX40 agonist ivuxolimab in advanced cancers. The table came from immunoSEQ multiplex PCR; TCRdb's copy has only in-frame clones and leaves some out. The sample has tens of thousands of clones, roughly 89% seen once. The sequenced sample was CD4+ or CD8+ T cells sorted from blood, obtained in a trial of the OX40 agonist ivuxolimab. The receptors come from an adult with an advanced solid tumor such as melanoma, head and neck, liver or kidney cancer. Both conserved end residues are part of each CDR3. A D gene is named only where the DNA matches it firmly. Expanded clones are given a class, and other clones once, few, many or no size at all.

DNA: TGTGCCAGCAGCGTAGGAGCTACCCGCTCTGGAAACACCATATATTTT
CDR3: CASSVGATRSGNTIYF
J: TRBJ1-3
length: 16
D: .
V: TRBV9
size: .

DNA: TGTGCCAGTAGGCAGGACCACTATGGCTACACCTTC
CDR3: CASRQDHYGYTF
J: TRBJ1-2
length: 12
D: .
V: TRBV19
size: few

DNA: TGTGCCAGCAGTGAAAGACAGGGAAGCATTCAGTACTTC
CDR3: CASSERQGSIQYF
J: TRBJ2-4
length: 13
D: TRBD1
V: TRBV27
size: .

DNA: TGTGCCAGCACCCCCAGGGACACCGGGGAGCTGTTTTTT
CDR3: CASTPRDTGELFF
J: TRBJ2-2
length: 13
D: .
V: TRBV11-2
size: .

DNA: TGTGCCAGCAGGCAGACCATGAACACTGAAGCTTTCTTT
CDR3: CASRQTMNTEAFF
J: TRBJ1-1
length: 13
D: .
V: TRBV6-5
size: .

DNA: TGCGCCAGCAGAGGCTCATACAACTCCTACGAGCAGTACTTC
CDR3: CASRGSYNSYEQYF
J: TRBJ2-7
length: 14
D: .
V: TRBV23-1
size: .

DNA: TGTGCCAGCAGCTCAGTCTCGGATACGCAGTATTTT
CDR3: CASSSVSDTQYF
J: TRBJ2-3
length: 12
D: .
V: TRBV11-3
size: once

DNA: TGTGCCTGGACCCAGACTAACTCTGGAAACACCATATATTTT
CDR3: CAWTQTNSGNTIYF
J: TRBJ1-3
length: 14
D: .
V: TRBV30
size: once

DNA: TGTGCCAGCTCACCAGGGACGGGGGTTCTCGGCTCCACCGGGGAGCTGTTTTTT
CDR3: CASSPGTGVLGSTGELFF
J: TRBJ2-2
length: 18
D: .
V: TRBV18
size: .

DNA: TGCAGCGTGAAGGAGGCCCGGTTGAATGGTCCGCAGTATTTT
CDR3: CSVKEARLNGPQYF
J: TRBJ2-3
length: 14
D: .
V: TRBV29-1
size: once

DNA: TGTGCCAGCAGCCCTGGGACAGGGCAAATAGTAACCGGGGAGCTGTTTTTT
CDR3: CASSPGTGQIVTGELFF
J: TRBJ2-2
length: 17
D: TRBD1
V: TRBV9
size: .

DNA: TGTGCCACCAGCAGAGATAGGGTCGGAGAGGAGAAAGCTTTCTTT
CDR3: CATSRDRVGEEKAFF
J: TRBJ1-1
length: 15
D: .
V: TRBV15
size: few

DNA: TGTGCCAGCAGGCCGATTAACTATGGCTACACCTTC
CDR3: CASRPINYGYTF
J: TRBJ1-2
length: 12
D: .
V: TRBV6-1
size: .

DNA: TGCGCCAGCAGTAGGTCACAGGACTATGGCTACACCTTC
CDR3: CASSRSQDYGYTF
J: TRBJ1-2
length: 13
D: .
V: TRBV10-1
size: .

DNA: TGTGCCAGCAGCGCTACTAGCGGGGATCCCTACGAGCAGTACTTC
CDR3: CASSATSGDPYEQYF
J: TRBJ2-7
length: 15
D: TRBD2
V: TRBV7-2
size: once

DNA: TGTGCCAGCAGCACCTCCGGGACAGGGTCGACAGATACGCAGTATTTT
CDR3: CASSTSGTGSTDTQYF
J: TRBJ2-3
length: 16
D: .
V: TRBV21-1
size: .

DNA: TGTGCCAGCAGCCCAAGGGGGGGCACTAATGAAAAACTGTTTTTT
CDR3: CASSPRGGTNEKLFF
J: TRBJ1-4
length: 15
D: .
V: TRBV11-2
size: .

DNA: TGTGCCAGCAGTTTATTGGGACAGGGGGGAAGTCAGCCCCAGCATTTT
CDR3: CASSLLGQGGSQPQHF
J: TRBJ1-5
length: 16
D: TRBD1
V: TRBV27
size: .

DNA: TGTGCCACCAGCAGAGATCGGGGGGGCCTCTATGGCTACACCTTC
CDR3: CATSRDRGGLYGYTF
J: TRBJ1-2
length: 15
D: .
V: TRBV15
size: .

DNA: TGTGCCAGCAGCTTAGATAGCGGGGACAGGGGCGAGCAGTACTTC
CDR3: CASSLDSGDRGEQYF
J: TRBJ2-7
length: 15
D: TRBD1
V: TRBV7-2
size: once

DNA: TGTGCCAGCAACACCGGGACGCGGGGCTACGAGCAGTACTTC
CDR3: CASNTGTRGYEQYF
J: TRBJ2-7
length: 14
D: .
V: TRBV6-6
size: .

DNA: TGTGCCAGCAGTTACGTCCTAGCGGGAGGAGATACGCAGTATTTT
CDR3: CASSYVLAGGDTQYF
J: TRBJ2-3
length: 15
D: TRBD2
V: TRBV6-6
size: .

DNA: TGTGCCAGCAGCTTAAGGGTTGGGGGCCTCGATGGCTACACCTTC
CDR3: CASSLRVGGLDGYTF
J: TRBJ1-2
length: 15
D: .
V: TRBV7-2
size: .

DNA: TGCAGTGCTGTTGCACACAATGAGCAGTTCTTC
CDR3: CSAVAHNEQFF
J: TRBJ2-1
length: 11
D: .
V: TRBV20-1
size: .

DNA: TGCGCCAGCAGCTCCCCGACAGGGCAAGAGACCCAGTACTTC
CDR3: CASSSPTGQETQYF
J: TRBJ2-5
length: 14
D: TRBD1
V: TRBV5-1
size: once

DNA: TGTGCCTCAGGCCGGAATGAAGCTTTCTTT
CDR3: CASGRNEAFF
J: TRBJ1-1
length: 10
D: .
V: TRBV27
size: once

DNA: TGTGCCAGCAGCTCACCGGGACTCCTAGATACGCAGTATTTT
CDR3: CASSSPGLLDTQYF
J: TRBJ2-3
length: 14
D: .
V: TRBV5-4
size: once

DNA: TGTGCCAGCAGCCCCCAGCGGGGGCCCCAAGAGACCCAGTACTTC
CDR3: CASSPQRGPQETQYF
J: TRBJ2-5
length: 15
D: TRBD2
V: TRBV7-2
size: .

DNA: TGCGCCAGCAGCACGGGGGACAGGGCGAACACTGAAGCTTTCTTT
CDR3: CASSTGDRANTEAFF
J: TRBJ1-1
length: 15
D: TRBD1
V: TRBV5-1
size: few

DNA: TGTGCCACCAGCAGAGATGAAGGGTACGAGCAGTACTTC
CDR3: CATSRDEGYEQYF
J: TRBJ2-7
length: 13
D: .
V: TRBV15
size: .

DNA: TGCGCCAGCAGTCATAGGGAGCCGAGGCCCCAAGAGACCCAGTACTTC
CDR3: CASSHREPRPQETQYF
J: TRBJ2-5
length: 16
D: .
V: TRBV23-1
size: once

DNA: TGCGCCAGCAGCCAAGTCTTGGGGACAGGGGTGGGCAATGAGCAGTTCTTC
CDR3: CASSQVLGTGVGNEQFF
J: TRBJ2-1
length: 17
D: TRBD1
V: TRBV4-1
size: .

DNA: TGTGCCAGCTCACTCCAGGCGTACGAGCAGTACTTC
CDR3: CASSLQAYEQYF
J: TRBJ2-7
length: 12
D: .
V: TRBV18
size: .

DNA: TGCGCCAGCAGCTTGAGGCCGGAGAGCAATCAGCCCCAGCATTTT
CDR3: CASSLRPESNQPQHF
J: TRBJ1-5
length: 15
D: .
V: TRBV5-1
size: .

DNA: TGTGCCAGCAGCTTACCCGGGGCCAACACAGATACGCAGTATTTT
CDR3: CASSLPGANTDTQYF
J: TRBJ2-3
length: 15
D: .
V: TRBV5-6
size: .

DNA: TGCGCCAGCAGTCAATCGATCCCAGGGGGTCAGTTCTTC
CDR3: CASSQSIPGGQFF
J: TRBJ2-1
length: 13
D: TRBD1
V: TRBV23-1
size: .

DNA: TGTGCCAGCAGCTTAGGGCTCCGCAATGAGCAGTTCTTC
CDR3: CASSLGLRNEQFF
J: TRBJ2-1
length: 13
D: .
V: TRBV7-2
size: .

DNA: TGCGCCAGCAGCTCTCAGAACACTGAAGCTTTCTTT
CDR3: CASSSQNTEAFF
J: TRBJ1-1
length: 12
D: .
V: TRBV5-1
size: .

DNA: TGTGCCAGTAGGTCCCTGGGTCTAGCGGGGTACAATGAGCAGTTCTTC
CDR3: CASRSLGLAGYNEQFF
J: TRBJ2-1
length: 16
D: TRBD2
V: TRBV19
size: .

DNA: TGCAGTGCTAGCAGTCAAGAGACCCAGTACTTC
CDR3: CSASSQETQYF
J: TRBJ2-5
length: 11
D: .
V: TRBV20-1
size: .